Following are 30 T cell receptor beta chains from one sample sequenced in a study of blood T cell repertoires in COVID-19 (TCRdb year 2020). Receptors were amplified or captured by the immunoSEQ multiplex PCR assay. TCRdb limited this immuneACCESS table to in-frame rearrangements with V and J called. A share of clones is missing; checked studies link under half to unresolved V genes, and the rest is unexplained. For this sample the table gives approximately 100,000 clones, of which roughly 80% were detected only once. 20% of the sample goes to the ten largest clones. Sequences were obtained from peripheral blood. Receptors were obtained from an older man with active or convalescent COVID-19.

This sequence joins TRBV5-1 and TRBJ2-3; D call uncertain. CDR1 is SGHRS and CDR2 is YFSETQ in the germline V gene. V lost 2 bases to trimming and J lost 5 bases, with 3 bases between them. The CDR3 consists of 11 residues. CDR3 sequence: CASSFRDTQYF. CDR3 sequence (DNA): TGCGCCAGCAGCTTCAGAGATACGCAGTATTTT.

The V and J genes are TRBV5-1 and TRBJ2-7; D is possibly TRBD2 (5 bases). The germline V gene encodes CDR1 SGHRS and CDR2 YFSETQ. V lost 3 bases to trimming and J lost 9 bases, with 22 bases between them. This CDR3 is 15 amino acids long. CDR3 residues: CASSSQGREQEGQYF. The DNA for the CDR3 is TGCGCCAGCAGCTCACAAGGGCGCGAACAAGAGGGGCAGTACTTC.

This chain links TRBV5-1 with TRBJ1-3; D is unresolved. The length of the CDR3 is 14 residues. V was shortened by 0 bases and J by 2 bases, with 6 bases between the two germline ends. Germline-derived CDR1 and CDR2 are SGHRS and YFSETQ. The CDR3 nucleotides read TGCGCCAGCAGCTTGGACAGTGCTGGAAACACCATATATTTT. This translates into CASSLDSAGNTIYF.

This clone was counted only a few times. The CDR3: CASSATEPAYGYTF. The CDR3 nucleotides are TGTGCCAGTAGTGCTACAGAGCCGGCCTATGGCTACACCTTC. The rearrangement uses TRBV19 and TRBJ1-2; no reliable D call. The germline CDR1 and CDR2 sequences are LNHDA and SQIVND (reference sequence). Trimming took off 5 bases at V and 4 bases at J, with 14 bases between the two ends. The CDR3 is made up of 14 amino acids.

CDR3 sequence: CASSEVNRGHYEQYF. CDR3 coding DNA: TGTGCCAGCAGTGAAGTTAACAGGGGGCACTACGAGCAGTACTTC. This rearrangement joins TRBV2 to TRBJ2-7, with 9 bases lining up with TRBD1. Germline CDR1 SNHLY, CDR2 FYNNEI. The V gene end was trimmed by 1 base and the J gene end by 3 bases; junction bases not matched to a gene: 4. The CDR3 totals 15 residues.

This clone was seen a handful of times. V gene TRBV24-1 combines with J gene TRBJ1-5, with no clear D. Germline loops: CDR1 KGHDR, CDR2 SFDVKD. The CDR3 contains 17 residues. V was cut by 4 bases and J by 1 base, with 16 bases left in between. CDR3 sequence: CATSDVKTEMSNQPQHF. In nucleotides, the CDR3 is TGTGCCACCAGTGACGTTAAGACGGAGATGAGCAATCAGCCCCAGCATTTT.

This clone was observed once. The rearrangement uses TRBV6-1 and TRBJ1-2; 7 bases match TRBD1. V was clipped by 1 base and J by 6 bases; unmatched bases: 2. Germline CDR1 and CDR2: MNHNS and SASEGT. CDR3 size: 13 residues. CDR3 loop: CASSEGQGDGYTF. The CDR3 bases are TGTGCCAGCAGTGAAGGACAGGGCGATGGCTACACCTTC.

The chain carries TRBV19 and TRBJ1-1; D not certain. The germline V gene encodes CDR1 LNHDA and CDR2 SQIVND (reference sequence). This CDR3 contains 17 residues. The V gene lost 3 bases and the J gene lost 0 bases, with 17 bases spanning the gap. DNA for the CDR3: TGTGCCAGTAGTATGCGTATCGGAGGTTACATGAACACTGAAGCTTTCTTT. This encodes CASSMRIGGYMNTEAFF.

The sample holds a few counts of this clone. The chain couples TRBV6-6 to TRBJ2-2; 8 nucleotides line up with TRBD2. J gave up 10 bases and V 0 bases, and 4 bases lay outside the gene matches. This CDR3 contains 14 residues. Germline V CDR1 and CDR2: MNHNY, SVGAGI (reference sequence). The chain's CDR3 is CASSYSMRGAELFF. The CDR3 DNA sequence: TGTGCCAGCAGTTACTCGATGCGGGGGGCGGAGCTGTTTTTT.

This clone was picked up one time. This chain connects TRBV5-1 to TRBJ2-5; D might be TRBD2 (6 bases). Per the germline V gene, CDR1 is SGHRS and CDR2 is YFSETQ. The V end was cut by 1 base, the J end by 5 bases, with 12 bases between. The CDR3 is made up of 14 amino acids. The CDR3 region has the DNA TGCGCCAGCAGCTTGACTGGGAGCGGGGAGACCCAGTACTTC. Translated: CASSLTGSGETQYF.

V usage is TRBV6-5 and J usage is TRBJ2-1, with 11 nucleotides matching TRBD2. Looked up from germline, CDR1 is MNHEY and CDR2 is SVGAGI. Germline trimming cut 4 bases from V and 0 bases from J; bases unmatched to any gene: 2. This CDR3 region has 16 residues. CDR3 nucleotides: TGTGCCAGCAGTTGGACTAGCGGGTTCTCCTACAATGAGCAGTTCTTC. Translated: CASSWTSGFSYNEQFF.

The rearrangement links TRBV24-1 to TRBJ2-5; 12 positions match TRBD1. The CDR3 contains 16 residues. After removal of 5 bases from V and 4 bases from J, the junction contained 7 bases not matched to a gene. Germline CDR1 is KGHDR and CDR2 is SFDVKD. The CDR3 sequence is CATSVAGTGGSETQYF. The CDR3 DNA follows: TGTGCCACCAGTGTCGCCGGGACAGGGGGCTCAGAGACCCAGTACTTC.

A word on this clone: One junction end disagrees with the germline gene, perhaps due to a read error. The chain couples TRBV19 to TRBJ1-2; TRBD1 matches 7 bases. CDR1 LNHDA and CDR2 SQIVND come from the germline V gene (reference sequence). This CDR3 is built from 11 residues. DNA of the CDR3: TGTGCCAGTAGTTCTCGGGACAGTTGCCACTTC. Translation gives CASSSRDSCHF.

The chain links TRBV5-1 to TRBJ2-1; 14 positions match TRBD2. The V gene end was trimmed by 4 bases and the J gene end by 14 bases; junction bases not matched to a gene: 14. This CDR3 contains 16 residues. Germline V gene data show CDR1 as SGHRS and CDR2 as YFSETQ. The CDR3 spells CASSTGLAGEAEGKFF. The CDR3 DNA is TGCGCCAGCAGCACGGGACTAGCGGGAGAGGCGGAGGGAAAGTTCTTC.

This sequence joins TRBV21-1 and TRBJ1-4. TRBV21-1 is described as a pseudogene. The CDR3 consists of 17 residues. This CDR3 is CASSKGGRGPTNEKLFF. CDR3 sequence (DNA): TGTGCCAGCAGCAAAGGAGGGAGGGGCCCAACTAATGAAAAACTGTTTTTT.

The genes are TRBV12-5 and TRBJ2-3, with TRBD2 identical over 7 bases. CDR3 size: 14 residues. Trimming at V came to 3 bases and at J to 4 bases, leaving 4 bases not matched to a gene. The germline V gene has CDR1 LGHNT and CDR2 FRNRAP. CDR3 DNA: TGTGCTAGTGGTTTTGCGGGAGTTCCAGATACGCAGTATTTT. This translates into CASGFAGVPDTQYF. Complete variable domain (other parts from reference TRBV12-5 and TRBJ2-3): DARVTQTPRHKVTEMGQEVTMRCQPILGHNTVFWYRQTMMQGLELLAYFRNRAPLDDSGMPKDRFSAEMPDATLATLKIQPSEPRDSAVYFCASGFAGVPDTQYFGPGTRLTVL.

The V and J genes are TRBV10-3 and TRBJ2-2; perhaps TRBD2 as D (7 bases). Germline V gene sequence: CDR1 ENHRY, CDR2 SYGVKD. The CDR3 is made up of 17 amino acids. Trimming stripped 4 bases from V and 0 bases from J, with 15 bases between. This CDR3 reads CAISAGGGATNTGELFF. Written as DNA, the CDR3 is TGTGCCATCAGTGCTGGTGGGGGGGCTACGAACACCGGGGAGCTGTTTTTT.

J is TRBJ2-3 and V is TRBV6-6, with D hard to call. This CDR3 region has 12 residues. The V and J ends lost 4 bases and 6 bases respectively, with 8 bases between them. CDR1 and CDR2 from the germline V gene are MNHNY and SVGAGI (reference sequence). The CDR3 reads CASSSASDTQYF. The CDR3 nucleotides read TGTGCCAGCAGTTCCGCGTCTGATACGCAGTATTTT.

This chain links TRBV7-3 with TRBJ2-6; TRBD1 might be the D (5 bases). The CDR3 spans 15 residues. The V end was cut by 3 bases, the J end by 2 bases, with 8 bases between. Germline V gene lookup returns CDR1 SGHTA and CDR2 FQGTGA. The CDR3, as DNA: TGTGCCAGCAGCTTGGTAGGGGCTGGGGCCAACGTCCTGACTTTC. It is translated as CASSLVGAGANVLTF.

The V and J genes are TRBV6-6 and TRBJ1-1; a possible D gene is TRBD1 (6 bases). This CDR3 is 14 amino acids long. Between the trimmed V and J ends, which lost 2 bases and 5 bases, there was a span of 12 bases. Looked up from germline, CDR1 is MNHNY and CDR2 is SVGAGI (reference sequence). The CDR3 nucleotides are TGTGCCAGCAGTTACGGGGGCCGATTGACTGAAGCTTTCTTT. This gives the protein CASSYGGRLTEAFF.

J is TRBJ2-3 and V is TRBV29-1; TRBD2 matches 14 bases. The CDR3 loop spans 15 amino acids. The J segment lost 2 bases and the V segment lost 7 bases, leaving 5 bases of the junction unmatched. Germline V gene lookup returns CDR1 SQVTM and CDR2 ANQGSEA. In DNA form, the CDR3 reads TGCAGCGCCCGGGGACTAGCGGGGGCCACAGATACGCAGTATTTT. Encoded protein: CSARGLAGATDTQYF.

The rearrangement uses TRBV30 and TRBJ2-5; 10 bases map to TRBD2. Per the germline V gene, CDR1 is GTSNPN and CDR2 is SVGIG (reference sequence). J lost 4 bases, V lost 2 bases, and 10 bases had no gene match. The CDR3 consists of 16 residues. The CDR3 DNA follows: TGTGCCTGGAGTTACAGCGGGGGGGCATTGGTAGAGACCCAGTACTTC. This encodes CAWSYSGGALVETQYF.

This sequence joins TRBV28 and TRBJ1-4, with D possibly TRBD1 on 5 matching bases. Trimming took off 7 bases at V and 8 bases at J, with 17 bases between the two ends. CDR1 MDHEN and CDR2 SYDVKM come from the germline V gene. The CDR3 extends over 14 amino acids. In nucleotides, the CDR3 is TGTGCCAGCATTCACGGGGGGAGTGGGGAAAAACTGTTTTTT. Its translation is CASIHGGSGEKLFF. Filled out from reference TRBV28 and TRBJ1-4, the complete variable domain reads DVKVTQSSRYLVKRTGEKVFLECVQDMDHENMFWYRQDPGLGLRLIYFSYDVKMKEKGDIPEGYSVSREKKERFSLILESASTNQTSMYLCASIHGGSGEKLFFGSGTQLSVL.

The chain uses TRBV6-6 and TRBJ1-2, with 9 bases fitting TRBD1. V gave up 7 bases and J gave up 4 bases; unmatched junction bases: 7. The CDR3 has 14 residues. In germline, CDR1 is MNHNY, CDR2 SVGAGI (reference sequence). The DNA for the CDR3 is TGTGCCAGCAACAACAGGGGGCAGAGCTATGGCTACACCTTC. Translated, it gives CASNNRGQSYGYTF.

This clone was counted once. The chain employs TRBV3-1 (or the pseudogene TRBV3-2) and TRBJ2-5, with TRBD2 matching 8 bases. The length of the CDR3 is 13 residues. V lost 6 bases and J lost 5; bases outside the gene matches: 5. From germline, CDR1 is LGHDT and CDR2 YNNKEL (reference sequence). The CDR3 nucleotides read TGTGCCAGCAGGTTAGCGGGGCGGGAGACCCAGTACTTC. Protein sequence: CASRLAGRETQYF.

V and J are TRBV5-1 and TRBJ2-3; 11 bases are a match to TRBD2. The CDR3 covers 16 residues. CDR1 and CDR2 (germline): SGHRS, YFSETQ. The ends lost 4 bases at V and 0 bases at J; junction bases unmatched: 4. The CDR3 sequence: CASSPGLADSTDTQYF. In DNA form, the CDR3 reads TGCGCCAGCAGCCCGGGACTAGCGGACAGCACAGATACGCAGTATTTT. The whole variable domain, remainder taken from reference TRBV5-1 and TRBJ2-3, is KAGVTQTPRYLIKTRGQQVTLSCSPISGHRSVSWYQQTPGQGLQFLFEYFSETQRNKGNFPGRFSGRQFSNSRSEMNVSTLELGDSALYLCASSPGLADSTDTQYFGPGTRLTVL.

The chain combines TRBV5-1 with TRBJ1-5; weak D call: TRBD1 (5 bases). The CDR3 consists of 13 residues. The germline V gene has CDR1 SGHRS and CDR2 YFSETQ. Trimming cost V 2 bases and J 5 bases, with 8 bases left between them. The chain's CDR3 is CASSLGEDQPQHF. The CDR3 DNA reads TGCGCCAGCAGCTTAGGGGAAGATCAGCCCCAGCATTTT.

The chain has TRBV28 and TRBJ2-4; TRBD1 is a possible D gene (5 bases). Trimming took 1 base from V and 1 from J, leaving 5 bases between them. CDR3 length: 14 residues. From germline, CDR1 is MDHEN and CDR2 SYDVKM. CDR3 nucleotides: TGTGCCAGCAGTTTATCAGGGGCCAAAAACATTCAGTACTTC. Residues: CASSLSGAKNIQYF.

This chain connects TRBV5-1 to TRBJ2-4, with 7 bases fitting TRBD1. V lost 4 bases, J lost 2 bases, and 6 bases stayed unmatched. Germline V gives CDR1 SGHRS, CDR2 YFSETQ. This CDR3 is built from 15 residues. The DNA for the CDR3 is TGCGCCAGCAGCCCCGGACAGGCCACCAAAAACATTCAGTACTTC. This translates into CASSPGQATKNIQYF.

This chain uses TRBV2 with TRBJ2-7, with D possibly matching TRBD1 (6 bases). In germline, CDR1 is SNHLY, CDR2 FYNNEI. V lost 4 bases, J lost 3 bases, and 7 bases lay in between. This CDR3 is built from 12 residues. DNA of the CDR3: TGTGCCAGCAGTGTACAGGGCTACGAGCAGTACTTC. It specifies CASSVQGYEQYF.